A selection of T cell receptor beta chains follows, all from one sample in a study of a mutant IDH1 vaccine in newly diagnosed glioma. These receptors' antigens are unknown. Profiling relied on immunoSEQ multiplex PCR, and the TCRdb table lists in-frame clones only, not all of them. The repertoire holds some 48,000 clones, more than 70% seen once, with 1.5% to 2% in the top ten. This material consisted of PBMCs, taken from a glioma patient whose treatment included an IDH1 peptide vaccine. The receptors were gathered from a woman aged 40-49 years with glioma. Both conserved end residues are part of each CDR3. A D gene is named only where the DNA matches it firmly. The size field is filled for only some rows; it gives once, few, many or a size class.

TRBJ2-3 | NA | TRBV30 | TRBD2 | TGTGCCTGGGTTAGCGGGGGGCCTCCAGATACGCAGTATTTT | CAWVSGGPPDTQYF
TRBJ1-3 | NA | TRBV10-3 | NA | TGTGCCATCAACCCGGGGCAGGGCGCTTTCTCTGGAAACACCATATATTTT | CAINPGQGAFSGNTIYF
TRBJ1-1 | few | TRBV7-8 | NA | TGTGCCAGCAGCTGGGGCGGGCAGGCGAACACTGAAGCTTTCTTT | CASSWGGQANTEAFF
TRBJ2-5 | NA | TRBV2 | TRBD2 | TGTGCCAGCAGTGCGTTAGCGGGGGGGCGGGAGACCCAGTACTTC | CASSALAGGRETQYF
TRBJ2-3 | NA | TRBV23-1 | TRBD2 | TGCGCCAGCAGCCAAGTAATCGCCGGGACTAGCGGGGGGGGACGAGGAGATACGCAGTATTTT | CASSQVIAGTSGGGRGDTQYF
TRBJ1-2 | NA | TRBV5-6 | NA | TGTGCCAGCAGTCGGACAGACGTTAGACATGGCTACACCTTC | CASSRTDVRHGYTF
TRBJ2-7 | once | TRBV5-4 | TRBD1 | TGTGCCAGCAGCATAACAGGGGACCACGAGCAGTACTTC | CASSITGDHEQYF
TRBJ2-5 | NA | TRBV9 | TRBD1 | TGTGCCAGCAGCTTAACACAGGGGGATAGGGAGACCCAGTACTTC | CASSLTQGDRETQYF
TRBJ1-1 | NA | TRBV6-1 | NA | TGTGCCAGCAGTGAAAGGGGAGGACAGAATGAAGCTTTCTTT | CASSERGGQNEAFF
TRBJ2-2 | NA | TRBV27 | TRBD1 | TGTGCCAGCTCCTTTGGAGCTGGGACAGGGGGCCCCAACACCGGGGAGCTGTTTTTT | CASSFGAGTGGPNTGELFF
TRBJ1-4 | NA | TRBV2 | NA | TGTGCCAGCACCAGGGACTTGGGAGAAAAACTGTTTTTT | CASTRDLGEKLFF
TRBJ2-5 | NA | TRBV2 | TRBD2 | TGTGCCAGCAGTGAAGAACTAGCGGGGGCCCTAGCTCAAGAGACCCAGTACTTC | CASSEELAGALAQETQYF
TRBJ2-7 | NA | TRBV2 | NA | TGTGCCAGCAGTGAACCACAGGGGAGGGCTTACGAGCAGTACTTC | CASSEPQGRAYEQYF
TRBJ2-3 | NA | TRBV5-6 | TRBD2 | TGTGCCAGCAGCCGAGCGGGGATCTTCACAGATACGCAGTATTTT | CASSRAGIFTDTQYF
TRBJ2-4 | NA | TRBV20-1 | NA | TGCAGTGCTAGATTTAGGGGAGTTCAGTACTTC | CSARFRGVQYF
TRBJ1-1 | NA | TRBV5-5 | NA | TGTGCCAGCAGCCTCTGGGAAGGGGGTAGCACTGAAGCTTTCTTT | CASSLWEGGSTEAFF
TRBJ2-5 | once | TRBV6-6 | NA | TGTGCCAGCAGCCGAGTGTACCAAGAGACCCAGTACTTC | CASSRVYQETQYF
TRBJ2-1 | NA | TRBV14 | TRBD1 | TGTGCCAGCAGCCCCGCCCCCGACAGGGGAAGCTCCTACAATGAGCAGTTCTTC | CASSPAPDRGSSYNEQFF
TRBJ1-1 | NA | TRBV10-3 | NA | TGTGCCATCAGTGAGTCGTTCGGGGCGCCGGACACTGAAGCTTTCTTT | CAISESFGAPDTEAFF
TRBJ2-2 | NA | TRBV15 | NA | TGTGCCACCAGCGTCAGAGGCACCGGGGAGCTGTTTTTT | CATSVRGTGELFF
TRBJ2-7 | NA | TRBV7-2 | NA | TGTGCCAGCAGCTTAGTGGTAGCCTACGAGCAGTACTTC | CASSLVVAYEQYF
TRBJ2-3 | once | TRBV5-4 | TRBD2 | TGTGCCAGCAGACCGGGACTATCCTTTGAGGATACGCAGTATTTT | CASRPGLSFEDTQYF
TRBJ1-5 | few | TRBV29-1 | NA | TGCAGCGTTGGTAGGGTGGGACAGCCCCAGCATTTT | CSVGRVGQPQHF
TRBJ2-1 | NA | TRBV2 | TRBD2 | TGTGCCAGCAGTGTAGGTGGGGGGGACTACAATGAGCAGTTCTTC | CASSVGGGDYNEQFF
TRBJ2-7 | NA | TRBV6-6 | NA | TGTGCCAGCAGTCACGGGTTTTCCTACGAGCAGTACTTC | CASSHGFSYEQYF
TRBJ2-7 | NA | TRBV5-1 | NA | TGCGCCAGCAGCTTGCTCCTAGCGTCATCCCTCTACGAGCAGTACTTC | CASSLLLASSLYEQYF
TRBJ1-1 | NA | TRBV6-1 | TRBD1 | TGTGCCAGCAGTGCCCGGGACAGGGGCGCCCAAGCTTTCTTT | CASSARDRGAQAFF
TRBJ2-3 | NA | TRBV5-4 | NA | TGTGCCAGCAGCTTGCTGCTCTCTGGAGTGATGTCAGATACGCAGTATTTT | CASSLLLSGVMSDTQYF
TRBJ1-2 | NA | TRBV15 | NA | TGTGCCACCAGCAGAGGAACAGGCTATGGCTACACCTTC | CATSRGTGYGYTF
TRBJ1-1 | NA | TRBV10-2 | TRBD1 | TGCGCCAGCAGCCAGACAGGGGGCACTGAAGCTTTCTTT | CASSQTGGTEAFF
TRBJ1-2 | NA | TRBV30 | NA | TGTGCCTGGAGTGGTGGGTCCCGCTACACCTTC | CAWSGGSRYTF
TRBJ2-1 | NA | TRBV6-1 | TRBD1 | TGTGCCAGCAAGGGACAGGCGAACTACAATGAGCAGTTCTTC | CASKGQANYNEQFF
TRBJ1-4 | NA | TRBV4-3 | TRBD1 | TGCGCCAGCAGCCAAGATTCGACAGGGCCCCATAATGAAAAACTGTTTTTT | CASSQDSTGPHNEKLFF